This T cell receptor (beta chain) stems from a study of T cells in Graves' hyperthyroidism and ophthalmopathy. Study-wide results and limits: In the blood, most expanded thyroid clonotypes above 0.001 appeared as well. Ophthalmopathy onset followed model prediction by a median about six months.

Patients were excluded because of uncontrolled infection, other autoimmune disease, pregnancy or lactation. Regions amplified from RNA transcripts were the TCR beta CDR3 regions. During a first-round RT-PCR of the TCR CDR3, the HTBI primer set was used. MiXCR, run by TCRdb on the multiplex PCR reads, gives a single entry per CDR3 protein. The data show 750,000 to 900,000 distinct CDR3 sequences, 38% seen once. CDR1 and CDR2 from the germline V gene are SEHNR and FQNEAQ (reference sequence). The V gene end was trimmed by 4 bases and the J gene end by 5 bases; junction bases not matched to a gene: 5. There are 15 residues in the CDR3. This clonotype turned up a few times. Its target is unknown.

Sequenced sample: blood. The receptor's source is a man younger than 30 with Graves' hyperthyroidism. This chain joins TRBV7-9 and TRBJ1-6, with 7 positions matching TRBD1. CDR3 loop: CASSSRDSDNSPLHF. The DNA for the CDR3 is TGTGCCAGCAGCTCCCGGGACAGCGATAATTCACCCCTCCACTTT.